The 28 T cell receptor beta chains in this list originate from one sample, sequenced in a study of blood T cell repertoires in COVID-19. The method was immunoSEQ multiplex PCR; TCRdb's version includes in-frame clones alone and lacks a portion of them. In the table there are a few hundred thousand clones, about 85% of which are singletons. The source material was peripheral blood. These receptors originate from a man aged 18 to 29 with active or convalescent COVID-19.

The chain recombines TRBV6-1 with TRBJ2-3; 7 bases are shared with TRBD2. The V and J ends lost 4 bases and 8 bases, in that order; junction bases with no gene match: 15. Germline V gives CDR1 MNHNS, CDR2 SASEGT. The CDR3 consists of 16 residues. The CDR3 protein is CASSGQSGVGRGTQYF. The CDR3 coding sequence is TGTGCCAGCAGTGGACAAAGCGGGGTAGGGCGCGGTACGCAGTATTTT.

Only a few counts were recorded for this clone. The chain is built from TRBV28 and TRBJ1-4; D is undetermined. This CDR3 has 14 residues. V was pared by 6 bases and J by 4 bases, with 12 bases between. Germline CDR1 MDHEN, CDR2 SYDVKM. The DNA of the CDR3 is TGTGCCAGCAGGTTGAACAAATATAATGAAAAACTGTTTTTT. It is translated as CASRLNKYNEKLFF.

This clone was recorded a few times. The chain employs TRBV20-1 and TRBJ2-1, with D hard to call. This CDR3 is built from 10 residues. The germline V gene has CDR1 DFQATT and CDR2 SNEGSKA (reference sequence). Trimming shortened V by 7 bases and J by 9 bases, and 10 bases separated the two germline ends. The chain's CDR3 is CSGISSEQFF. In DNA form, the CDR3 reads TGCAGTGGGATTAGCAGTGAGCAGTTCTTC.

This clone turned up a few times. The V call is TRBV6-5, the J call TRBJ1-4, with 10 bases matching TRBD1. Germline trimming cut 0 bases from V and 8 bases from J; bases unmatched to any gene: 3. The germline CDR1 and CDR2 sequences are MNHEY and SVGAGI. The CDR3 loop spans 15 amino acids. The CDR3 DNA sequence: TGTGCCAGCAGTTACTCTGGACAGGGGGAAGAAAAACTGTTTTTT. It is translated as CASSYSGQGEEKLFF.

The rearrangement links TRBV18 to TRBJ2-5; the match to TRBD1 covers 10 bases. CDR3 length: 15 amino acids. V dropped 4 bases and J dropped 4; count of bases not matched to a gene: 6. The germline V gene has CDR1 KGHSH and CDR2 LQKENI. CDR3 DNA: TGTGCCAGCTCACGGACAGGGGGAATTCGAGAGACCCAGTACTTC. Its protein is CASSRTGGIRETQYF.

This clone has just a few counts. The rearrangement uses TRBV27 and TRBJ1-2; no clear D. The germline V gene encodes CDR1 MNHEY and CDR2 SMNVEV (reference sequence). This CDR3 comprises 13 residues. V lost 8 bases to trimming and J lost 5 bases, with 15 bases between them. The CDR3 region has the DNA TGTGCCAGCCATTTAATGTCGGGTTATGGCTACACCTTC. Protein product: CASHLMSGYGYTF.

V usage is TRBV19 and J usage is TRBJ1-5, with no clear D. This CDR3 is built from 11 residues. Germline V gives CDR1 LNHDA, CDR2 SQIVND (reference sequence). The ends were cut back, 6 bases at V and 8 bases at J, with 8 bases in the middle. CDR3 DNA: TGTGCCAGTAGCCCCGCTAAGCCCCAGCATTTT. This sequence encodes CASSPAKPQHF.

V usage is TRBV11-1 and J usage is TRBJ2-5; weak D call: TRBD1 (6 bases). Germline V CDR1 and CDR2: SGHAT, FQDESV (reference sequence). The ends were cut back, 5 bases at V and 1 base at J, with 11 bases in the middle. The CDR3 is made up of 14 amino acids. CDR3 amino acids: CASSAGQFQETQYF. CDR3 DNA sequence: TGTGCCAGCAGCGCAGGACAGTTCCAAGAGACCCAGTACTTC. The full variable domain, in which reference TRBV11-1 and TRBJ2-5 provide the parts outside the CDR3, is EAEVAQSPRYKITEKSQAVAFWCDPISGHATLYWYRQILGQGPELLVQFQDESVVDDSQLPKDRFSAERLKGVDSTLKIQPAELGDSAMYLCASSAGQFQETQYFGPGTRLLVL.

This clone was seen just once. The chain uses TRBV19 and TRBJ1-2; a possible D gene is TRBD1 (6 bases). Trimming removed 8 bases at V and 8 bases at J, with 15 bases between. The germline CDR1 and CDR2 sequences are LNHDA and SQIVND (reference sequence). The CDR3 has 12 residues. CDR3 sequence: CASSQGLDGYTF. For the CDR3, the DNA is TGTGCCAGTTCTCAGGGGCTGGACGGCTACACCTTC. Based on the CDR3 plus reference TRBV19 and TRBJ1-2, the full variable domain is DGGITQSPKYLFRKEGQNVTLSCEQNLNHDAMYWYRQDPGQGLRLIYYSQIVNDFQKGDIAEGYSVSREKKESFPLTVTSAQKNPTAFYLCASSQGLDGYTFGSGTRLTVV.

This chain links TRBV18 with TRBJ1-2; 7 bases fit TRBD1. CDR3 length equals 18 residues. The V segment lost 5 bases and the J segment 0 bases; nucleotides outside the gene matches: 15. The germline V gene has CDR1 KGHSH and CDR2 LQKENI. The CDR3 bases are TGTGCCAGCTCAACAAAGCAGAAAACAGGGGCGTCTAACTATGGCTACACCTTC. This sequence encodes CASSTKQKTGASNYGYTF. The full variable domain, completed using reference TRBV18 and TRBJ1-2, is NAGVMQNPRHLVRRRGQEARLRCSPMKGHSHVYWYRQLPEEGLKFMVYLQKENIIDESGMPKERFSAEFPKEGPSILRIQQVVRGDSAAYFCASSTKQKTGASNYGYTFGSGTRLTVV.

The rearrangement uses TRBV5-1 and TRBJ2-7; D unresolved. The length of the CDR3 is 14 residues. V was pared by 4 bases and J by 7 bases, with 18 bases between. Germline assignment: CDR1 SGHRS and CDR2 YFSETQ. The CDR3 is CASSPTVLSREQYF. Written as DNA, the CDR3 is TGCGCCAGCAGCCCAACAGTCCTATCTCGGGAGCAGTACTTC.

The chain is built from TRBV3-1 (or the pseudogene TRBV3-2) and TRBJ1-1, with D unresolved. The germline V gene has CDR1 LGHDT and CDR2 YNNKEL (reference sequence). The CDR3 has 14 residues. The V gene lost 4 bases and the J gene lost 1 base, with 10 bases spanning the gap. Written as DNA, the CDR3 is TGTGCCAGCAGCCCTCCGGGAAGGAACACTGAAGCTTTCTTT. Residues: CASSPPGRNTEAFF.

The rearrangement links TRBV6-6 to TRBJ1-2; tentative D call: TRBD1 (6 bases). The germline CDR1 and CDR2 sequences are MNHNY and SVGAGI (reference sequence). The CDR3 runs to 16 residues. The ends were cut back, 0 bases at V and 6 bases at J, with 17 bases in the middle. CDR3 protein: CASSYSSSGGPDGYTF. The CDR3 nucleotides are TGTGCCAGCAGTTACTCGAGTAGCGGGGGGCCAGATGGCTACACCTTC.

The chain carries TRBV30 and TRBJ1-2, with 7 bases that match TRBD1. Losses at the gene ends were 2 bases for V and 13 bases for J; bases not matched to a gene: 7. This CDR3 is built from 11 residues. Per germline, CDR1 GTSNPN and CDR2 SVGIG (reference sequence). This CDR3 reads CAWSSGGSGTF. Written as DNA, the CDR3 is TGTGCCTGGAGTTCAGGGGGATCAGGCACCTTC.

The chain links TRBV18 to TRBJ1-2; 7 bases match TRBD1. The germline CDR1 and CDR2 sequences are KGHSH and LQKENI. The CDR3 is made up of 14 amino acids. The junction had 4 bases not matched to a gene; V was cut back by 3 bases and J by 3 bases. CDR3 bases: TGTGCCAGCTCACCCCAAACAGGGGACTATGGCTACACCTTC. It is translated as CASSPQTGDYGYTF.

This clone was observed a handful of times. The genes are TRBV24-1 and TRBJ1-5, with 7 bases fitting TRBD1. CDR1 KGHDR and CDR2 SFDVKD come from the germline V gene. There are 15 residues in the CDR3. The junction had 5 bases not matched to a gene; V was cut back by 2 bases and J by 5 bases. The DNA for the CDR3 is TGTGCCACCAGTGATTCGACAGGGTGGGATCAGCCCCAGCATTTT. It codes for CATSDSTGWDQPQHF.

This clone occurred once. The chain combines TRBV28 with TRBJ2-1; TRBD2 aligns across 9 bases. The CDR3 sequence is 16 residues long. CDR1 MDHEN and CDR2 SYDVKM come from the germline V gene. The V segment lost 6 bases and the J segment 6 bases; nucleotides outside the gene matches: 12. CDR3 amino acids: CASRSFQSSGSNEQFF. As DNA, the CDR3 is TGTGCCAGCAGATCCTTCCAAAGTAGCGGGAGCAATGAGCAGTTCTTC.

The gene calls are TRBV28 and TRBJ2-5, with D perhaps TRBD2 (6 bases). Trimming removed 5 bases at V and 3 bases at J, with 19 bases between. CDR1 is MDHEN, CDR2 SYDVKM, per germline. The CDR3 is made up of 16 amino acids. The CDR3 region has the DNA TGTGCCAGCAGTGCTCCGCCGCGGGAAGGGGAAGAGACCCAGTACTTC. This translates into CASSAPPREGEETQYF.

The genes are TRBV19 and TRBJ2-1; tentatively, D is TRBD2 (5 bases). There are 16 residues in the CDR3. The V gene's germline CDR1 is LNHDA and CDR2 SQIVND (reference sequence). V was clipped by 4 bases and J by 0 bases, with 13 bases between them. CDR3 nucleotides: TGTGCCAGTAGTAGGGGAGACACCCGCTCCTACAATGAGCAGTTCTTC. It yields the protein CASSRGDTRSYNEQFF.

This clone was counted between two and nine times. V usage is TRBV19 and J usage is TRBJ1-5, with 7 nucleotides matching TRBD1. The CDR3 sequence is 17 residues long. Germline V gene data show CDR1 as LNHDA and CDR2 as SQIVND (reference sequence). V lost 1 base to trimming and J lost 1 base; unmatched junction nucleotides: 7. CDR3 in amino acids: CASSIGGQLPSNQPQHF. The CDR3 coding sequence is TGTGCCAGTAGTATAGGGGGACAGTTACCCAGCAATCAGCCCCAGCATTTT.

The V gene is TRBV4-3, the J gene TRBJ2-7, with a possible D match to TRBD1 (7 bases). The CDR3 contains 15 residues. Germline V gene lookup returns CDR1 LGHNA and CDR2 YSLEER. Trimming removed 4 bases at V and 2 bases at J, with 15 bases between. CDR3 sequence reads: CASSRDRDSTYEQYF. In DNA, the CDR3 is TGCGCCAGCAGCCGAGACAGGGACTCGACCTACGAGCAGTACTTC.

DNA for the CDR3: TGTGCCAGCAGCTTAAACCTAGCGGGGAACAATGAGCAGTTCTTC. Its translation is CASSLNLAGNNEQFF. The V call is TRBV7-3, the J call TRBJ2-1; 9 nucleotides agree with TRBD2. Germline CDR1 is SGHTA and CDR2 is FQGTGA. V lost 1 base and J lost 5; bases outside the gene matches: 3. The CDR3 extends over 15 amino acids. Full variable domain (missing parts from reference TRBV7-3 and TRBJ2-1): GAGVSQTPSNKVTEKGKYVELRCDPISGHTALYWYRQSLGQGPEFLIYFQGTGAADDSGLPNDRFFAVRPEGSVSTLKIQRTERGDSAVYLCASSLNLAGNNEQFFGPGTRLTVL.

This chain connects TRBV7-8 to TRBJ2-1, with 7 bases lining up with TRBD2. The length of the CDR3 is 15 residues. Germline V gene lookup returns CDR1 SGHVS and CDR2 FQNEAQ. V shed 1 base and J 10 bases; nucleotides not matched to a gene: 10. In DNA, the CDR3 is TGTGCCAGCAGCTTAGTGTCTAGCGGAACCGGGGAGCAGTTCTTC. Translation gives CASSLVSSGTGEQFF.

The chain carries TRBV9 and TRBJ1-4, with TRBD1 matching 7 bases. The CDR3 is 14 amino acids. Germline CDR1 and CDR2: SGDLS and YYNGEE. V shed 4 bases, J shed 7 bases, and the junction held 7 bases outside the gene matches. CDR3 sequence: CASSIRDSVEKLFF. CDR3 DNA: TGTGCCAGCAGCATACGGGACAGCGTTGAAAAACTGTTTTTT.

The chain recombines TRBV11-2 with TRBJ2-1; 13 bases fit TRBD2. Germline V CDR1 and CDR2: SGHAT, FQNNGV. V lost 2 bases, J lost 8 bases, and 12 bases stayed unmatched. This CDR3 region has 18 residues. For the CDR3, the DNA is TGTGCCAGCAGCTTACTTGAAAGGACTAGCGGGAGTTACGATGAGCAGTTCTTC. Amino acid sequence: CASSLLERTSGSYDEQFF.

This clone was seen once. The CDR3 reads CASSLGETEKLFF. The CDR3 coding sequence is TGCGCCAGCAGCTTGGGTGAGACAGAAAAACTGTTTTTT. The chain joins TRBV5-1 to TRBJ1-4; no clear D. Germline-derived CDR1 and CDR2 are SGHRS and YFSETQ. V was clipped by 0 bases and J by 8 bases, with 8 bases between them. The length of the CDR3 is 13 residues.

This clone came up once. This chain uses TRBV15 with TRBJ2-3; 7 bases line up with TRBD2. CDR3 length: 15 amino acids. Germline CDR1 reads LNHNV; CDR2 reads YYDKDF (reference sequence). With V trimmed by 1 base and J by 6 bases, 7 bases remained unmatched. Here the CDR3 DNA reads TGTGCCACCAGCAGAGTAGGACTAGGGTCCGATACGCAGTATTTT. It translates to CATSRVGLGSDTQYF.

The chain carries TRBV9 and TRBJ2-3, with 12 bases identical to TRBD1. The CDR3 covers 15 residues. Trimming removed 2 bases from V and 3 bases from J; junction bases left unmatched: 1. Germline-derived CDR1 and CDR2 are SGDLS and YYNGEE. CDR3 loop: CASSVGQGATDTQYF. CDR3 nucleotides: TGTGCCAGCAGCGTGGGACAGGGGGCAACAGATACGCAGTATTTT.